The 21 T cell receptor beta chains below were found in one sample sequenced in a study of siplizumab effects on memory and regulatory T cells. The table came from immunoSEQ multiplex PCR; TCRdb's copy has only in-frame clones and leaves some out. The repertoire has about 110,000 clones, under 95% of them found once; the top ten carry approximately 0.75%. What was sequenced was Tregs sorted from blood. These receptors came from a human donor in good health.

This sequence joins TRBV2 and TRBJ2-3, with 7 nucleotides matching TRBD2. The J segment lost 0 bases and the V segment lost 6 bases, leaving 9 bases of the junction unmatched. Germline-derived CDR1 and CDR2 are SNHLY and FYNNEI. This CDR3 has 16 residues. CDR3 nucleotides: TGTGCCAGCAGGCCCCACGGGAGGATTAGCACAGATACGCAGTATTTT. Protein sequence: CASRPHGRISTDTQYF.

The gene calls are TRBV6-5 and TRBJ1-5; no clear D. Germline assignment: CDR1 MNHEY and CDR2 SVGAGI. V lost 2 bases and J 3 bases, leaving 11 bases between the germline ends. The CDR3 is 15 residues long. CDR3 protein: CASSYDLGFNQPQHF. In DNA form, the CDR3 reads TGTGCCAGCAGTTACGATCTCGGTTTCAATCAGCCCCAGCATTTT.

The chain couples TRBV11-3 to TRBJ2-2; 9 nucleotides match TRBD1. This CDR3 has 15 amino acids. V dropped 5 bases and J dropped 6; count of bases not matched to a gene: 7. Looked up from germline, CDR1 is SGHNT and CDR2 is YENEEA. The CDR3 here is CASSTRTGAAGELFF. The DNA for the CDR3 is TGTGCCAGCAGCACCCGGACAGGGGCAGCCGGGGAGCTGTTTTTT.

This chain links TRBV7-3 with TRBJ2-5; D might be TRBD1 (5 bases). Germline-derived CDR1 and CDR2 are SGHTA and FQGTGA. This CDR3 contains 13 residues. V was trimmed by 2 bases and J by 5 bases, leaving 9 bases between them. DNA of the CDR3: TGTGCCAGCAGCTTACAGGGTATGGAGACCCAGTACTTC. Protein: CASSLQGMETQYF.

CDR3 sequence (DNA): TGTGCCAGCAGTGAGGGGGTCAGAGCACTAAAGCAGTACTTC. Encoded protein: CASSEGVRALKQYF. The V call is TRBV2, the J call TRBJ2-7; possibly TRBD1 or TRBD2 for D (5 bases each). From germline, CDR1 is SNHLY and CDR2 FYNNEI. The V end lost 3 bases, the J end lost 8 bases, and 17 bases lay between the germline ends. This CDR3 contains 14 residues.

CDR3 coding DNA: TGTGCCAGCAGCCAACCCGGGACAGGGTTTATTGTTGAGCAGTTCTTC. As protein: CASSQPGTGFIVEQFF. The gene calls are TRBV5-8 and TRBJ2-1, with 9 bases aligning to TRBD1. Germline loops: CDR1 SGHTS, CDR2 YDEGEE. This CDR3 comprises 16 residues. V shed 4 bases, J shed 9 bases, and the junction held 14 bases outside the gene matches.

The rearrangement uses TRBV7-3 and TRBJ2-3; 10 bases align to TRBD2. The V and J ends lost 5 bases and 2 bases, in that order; junction bases with no gene match: 10. Per germline, CDR1 SGHTA and CDR2 FQGTGA. The CDR3 is made up of 17 amino acids. The CDR3 protein is CASSPGLAPITTDTQYF. CDR3 DNA sequence: TGTGCCAGCAGCCCGGGACTAGCGCCTATCACCACAGATACGCAGTATTTT.

This clone was observed a handful of times. The chain couples TRBV5-1 to TRBJ1-2; D is ambiguous. There are 13 residues in the CDR3. The ends were cut back, 2 bases at V and 5 bases at J, with 10 bases in the middle. CDR1 is SGHRS, CDR2 YFSETQ, per germline. The CDR3 loop reads CASSLSDLYGYTF. CDR3 DNA: TGCGCCAGCAGCTTAAGTGATCTGTATGGCTACACCTTC.

The chain carries TRBV6-1 and TRBJ2-3; TRBD2 agrees at 8 bases. CDR3 size: 15 residues. V trimming: 10 bases; J trimming: 0 bases; junction bases outside the gene matches: 9. Germline V gives CDR1 MNHNS, CDR2 SASEGT. CDR3 DNA: TGTGCCACTAGAAGCGGGAGCCATAGCACAGATACGCAGTATTTT. As protein: CATRSGSHSTDTQYF.

The J gene is TRBJ1-5, the V gene TRBV2; D unresolved. This CDR3 comprises 12 residues. Germline V gene data show CDR1 as SNHLY and CDR2 as FYNNEI. Trimming stripped 6 bases from V and 0 bases from J, with 3 bases between. The CDR3 region is CASRDSNQPQHF. The DNA of the CDR3 is TGTGCCAGCAGAGATAGCAATCAGCCCCAGCATTTT.

CDR3 region: CASTTRVANYGYTF. CDR3 DNA sequence: TGTGCCAGCACCACAAGGGTCGCTAACTATGGCTACACCTTC. V and J are TRBV6-5 and TRBJ1-2; D is unresolved. Between the trimmed V and J ends, which lost 7 bases and 0 bases, there was a span of 12 bases. Per germline, CDR1 MNHEY and CDR2 SVGAGI. This CDR3 region has 14 residues.

Details on this clone: The sample has other DNA sequences that encode this CDR3 too. The J gene is TRBJ2-5, the V gene TRBV9; perhaps TRBD2 as D (6 bases). Germline CDR1 and CDR2: SGDLS and YYNGEE. Trimming pared 0 bases from V and 2 bases from J, leaving 8 bases between. The CDR3 consists of 14 residues. In DNA, the CDR3 is TGTGCCAGCAGCGTAGGCGGGATACAAGAGACCCAGTACTTC. Protein product: CASSVGGIQETQYF.

The rearrangement links TRBV27 to TRBJ2-7; 10 bases map to TRBD1. The ends lost 8 bases at V and 5 bases at J; junction bases unmatched: 15. This CDR3 comprises 16 residues. From germline, CDR1 is MNHEY and CDR2 SMNVEV (reference sequence). The CDR3 loop is CASGHLPGQGPNEQYF. The CDR3, as DNA: TGTGCCAGCGGACATCTCCCGGGACAGGGGCCCAACGAGCAGTACTTC.

V gene TRBV4-1 combines with J gene TRBJ1-2; D not certain. CDR1 MGHRA and CDR2 YSYEKL come from the germline V gene. V lost 0 bases, J lost 5 bases, and 16 bases lay in between. CDR3 length equals 16 residues. This CDR3 is CASSQDSAVLGYGYTF. The CDR3 coding sequence is TGCGCCAGCAGCCAAGATTCGGCGGTCTTGGGATATGGCTACACCTTC.

V gene TRBV13 combines with J gene TRBJ1-1; 7 bases align to TRBD1. This CDR3 region has 17 residues. Germline lookup yields CDR1 PRHDT and CDR2 FYEKMQ (reference sequence). V shed 4 bases, J shed 1 base, and the junction held 12 bases outside the gene matches. DNA of the CDR3: TGTGCCAGCAGCTCGACAGGGTTTTCCCCCTCGAACACTGAAGCTTTCTTT. This gives the protein CASSSTGFSPSNTEAFF. The variable domain in full, completed from reference TRBV13 and TRBJ1-1, reads AAGVIQSPRHLIKEKRETATLKCYPIPRHDTVYWYQQGPGQDPQFLISFYEKMQSDKGSIPDRFSAQQFSDYHSELNMSSLELGDSALYFCASSSTGFSPSNTEAFFGQGTRLTVV.

The J gene is TRBJ1-5, the V gene TRBV6-5; D is perhaps TRBD1 (6 bases). The V gene's germline CDR1 is MNHEY and CDR2 SVGAGI. Trimming pared 8 bases from V and 3 bases from J, leaving 11 bases between. The CDR3 has 13 amino acids. The CDR3: CASSGALNQPQHF. The CDR3 DNA follows: TGTGCCAGCTCAGGGGCCCTCAATCAGCCCCAGCATTTT.

The chain is built from TRBV4-2 and TRBJ1-3, with a possible D match to TRBD1 (5 bases). The CDR3 runs to 15 residues. The germline V gene encodes CDR1 LGHNA and CDR2 YNFKEQ. V was trimmed by 0 bases and J by 0 bases, leaving 6 bases between them. The CDR3 spells CASSQEGVSGNTIYF. DNA for the CDR3: TGTGCCAGCAGCCAAGAAGGGGTCTCTGGAAACACCATATATTTT.

The V call is TRBV19, the J call TRBJ2-7; 7 bases match TRBD1. CDR1 is LNHDA and CDR2 is SQIVND in the germline V gene (reference sequence). This CDR3 has 13 residues. V lost 10 bases to trimming and J lost 4 bases; unmatched junction nucleotides: 10. The CDR3: CATSPGQSYEQYF. CDR3 in DNA: TGTGCCACTTCACCGGGACAGAGTTACGAGCAGTACTTC.

The chain has TRBV4-2 and TRBJ2-5; TRBD2 aligns across 16 bases. Germline V gene data show CDR1 as LGHNA and CDR2 as YNFKEQ. The CDR3 contains 16 residues. Unmatched junction bases numbered 4, after V lost 4 bases and J lost 5 bases. The CDR3 DNA follows: TGTGCCAGCAGCCTGGGACTAGCGGGGGGGCTTGAGACCCAGTACTTC. Amino acids: CASSLGLAGGLETQYF.

The chain couples TRBV9 to TRBJ2-1; 8 nucleotides align to TRBD1. In germline, CDR1 is SGDLS, CDR2 YYNGEE. J lost 0 bases, V lost 0 bases, and 11 bases had no gene match. This CDR3 spans 19 amino acids. CDR3 bases: TGTGCCAGCAGCGTAGGGACAGGGAAAAAGGGGAGCTCCTACAATGAGCAGTTCTTC. Residues: CASSVGTGKKGSSYNEQFF.

The gene calls are TRBV7-9 and TRBJ1-3; no firm D call. The V and J ends lost 5 bases and 6 bases respectively, with 14 bases between them. Germline V gives CDR1 SEHNR, CDR2 FQNEAQ (reference sequence). This CDR3 is 14 amino acids long. DNA of the CDR3: TGTGCCAGCAGCCCCCGTTACAGAACAAACACCATATATTTT. It is translated as CASSPRYRTNTIYF.